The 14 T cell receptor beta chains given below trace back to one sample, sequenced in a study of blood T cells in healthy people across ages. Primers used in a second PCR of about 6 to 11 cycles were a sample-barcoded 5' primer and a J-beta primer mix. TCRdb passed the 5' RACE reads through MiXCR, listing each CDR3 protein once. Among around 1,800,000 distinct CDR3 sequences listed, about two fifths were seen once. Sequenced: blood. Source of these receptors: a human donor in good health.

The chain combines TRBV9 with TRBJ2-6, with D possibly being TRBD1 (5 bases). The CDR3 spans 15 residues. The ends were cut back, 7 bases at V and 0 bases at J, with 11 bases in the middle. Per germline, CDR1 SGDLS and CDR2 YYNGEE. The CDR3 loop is CASSDTNSGANVLTF. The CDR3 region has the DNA TGTGCCAGCTCGGACACAAACTCTGGGGCCAACGTCCTGACTTTC.

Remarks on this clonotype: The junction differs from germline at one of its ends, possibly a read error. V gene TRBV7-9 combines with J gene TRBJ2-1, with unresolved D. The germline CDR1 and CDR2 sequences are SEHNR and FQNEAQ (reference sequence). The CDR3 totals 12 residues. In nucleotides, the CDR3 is TGTGCCAGCAGCTTGAGCTCCGCGGAGCAGGTCTTC. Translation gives CASSLSSAEQVF.

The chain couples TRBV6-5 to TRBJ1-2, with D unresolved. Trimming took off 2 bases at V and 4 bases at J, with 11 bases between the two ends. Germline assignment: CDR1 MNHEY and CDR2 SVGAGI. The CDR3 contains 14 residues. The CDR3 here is CASSYRNSIYGYTF. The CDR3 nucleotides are TGTGCCAGCAGTTACCGAAATAGTATCTATGGCTACACCTTC.

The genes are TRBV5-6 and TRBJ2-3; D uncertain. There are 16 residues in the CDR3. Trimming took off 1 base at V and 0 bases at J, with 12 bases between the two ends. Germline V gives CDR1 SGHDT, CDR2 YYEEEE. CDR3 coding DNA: TGTGCCAGCAGCTTGTGGTATCCGATCAGCACAGATACGCAGTATTTT. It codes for CASSLWYPISTDTQYF.

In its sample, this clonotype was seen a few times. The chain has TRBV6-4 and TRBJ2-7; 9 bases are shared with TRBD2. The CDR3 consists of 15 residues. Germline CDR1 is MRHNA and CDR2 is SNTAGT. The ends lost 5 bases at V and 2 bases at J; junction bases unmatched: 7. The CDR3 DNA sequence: TGTGCCAGCAGTCCCGGGGCTAGCGGGACCTACGAGCAGTACTTC. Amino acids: CASSPGASGTYEQYF.

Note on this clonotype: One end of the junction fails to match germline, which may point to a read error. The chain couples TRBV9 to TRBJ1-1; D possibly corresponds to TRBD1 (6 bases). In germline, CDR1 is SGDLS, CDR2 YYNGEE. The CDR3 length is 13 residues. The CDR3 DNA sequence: TGTGCCAACAGCGTTGGTCAGGGGACTGAAGCTTTCTTT. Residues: CANSVGQGTEAFF.

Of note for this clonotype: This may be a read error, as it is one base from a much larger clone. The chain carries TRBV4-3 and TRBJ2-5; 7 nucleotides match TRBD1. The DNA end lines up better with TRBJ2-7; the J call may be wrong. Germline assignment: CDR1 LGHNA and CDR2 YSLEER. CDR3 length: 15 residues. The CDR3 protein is CASSPLPTGRCEQYF. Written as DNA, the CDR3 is TGCGCCAGCAGCCCTCTACCGACAGGGCGATGCGAGCAGTACTTC.

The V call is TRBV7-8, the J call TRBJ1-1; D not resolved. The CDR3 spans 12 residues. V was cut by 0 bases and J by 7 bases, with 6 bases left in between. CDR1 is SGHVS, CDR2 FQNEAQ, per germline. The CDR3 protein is CASSLAKGEAFF. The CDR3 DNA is TGTGCCAGCAGCTTAGCGAAGGGTGAAGCTTTCTTT.

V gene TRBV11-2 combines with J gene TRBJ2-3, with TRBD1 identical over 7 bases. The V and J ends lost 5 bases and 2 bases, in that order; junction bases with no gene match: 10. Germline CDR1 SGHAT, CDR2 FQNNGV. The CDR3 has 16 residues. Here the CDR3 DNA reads TGTGCCAGCAGCCCCGACAGGGTCGGGGTCACAGATACGCAGTATTTT. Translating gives CASSPDRVGVTDTQYF. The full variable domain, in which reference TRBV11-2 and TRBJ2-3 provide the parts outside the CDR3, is EAGVAQSPRYKIIEKRQSVAFWCNPISGHATLYWYQQILGQGPKLLIQFQNNGVVDDSQLPKDRFSAERLKGVDSTLKIQPAKLEDSAVYLCASSPDRVGVTDTQYFGPGTRLTVL.

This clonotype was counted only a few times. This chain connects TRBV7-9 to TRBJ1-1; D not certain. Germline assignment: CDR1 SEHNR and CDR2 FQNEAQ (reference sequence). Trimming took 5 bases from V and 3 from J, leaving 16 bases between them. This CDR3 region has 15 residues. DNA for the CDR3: TGTGCCAGCAGCCCCTCTGAGTTGAGCTACACTGAAGCTTTCTTT. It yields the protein CASSPSELSYTEAFF.

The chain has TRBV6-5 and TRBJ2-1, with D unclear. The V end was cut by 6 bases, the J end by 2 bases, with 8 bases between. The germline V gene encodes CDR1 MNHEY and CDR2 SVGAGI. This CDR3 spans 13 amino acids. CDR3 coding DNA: TGTGCCAGCAGGCTAGGGCCCTACAATGAGCAGTTCTTC. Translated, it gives CASRLGPYNEQFF.

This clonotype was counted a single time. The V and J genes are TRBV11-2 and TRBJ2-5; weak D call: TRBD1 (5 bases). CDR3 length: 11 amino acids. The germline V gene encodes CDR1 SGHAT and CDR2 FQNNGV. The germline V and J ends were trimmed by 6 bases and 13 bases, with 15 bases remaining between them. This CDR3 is CASRLGHERYF. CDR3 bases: TGTGCCAGCAGGTTGGGGCATGAGCGGTACTTC.

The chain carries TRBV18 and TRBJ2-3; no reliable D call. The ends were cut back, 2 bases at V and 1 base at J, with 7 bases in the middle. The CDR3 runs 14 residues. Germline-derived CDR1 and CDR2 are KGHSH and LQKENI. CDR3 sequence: CASSPGVGTDTQYF. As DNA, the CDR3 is TGTGCCAGCTCACCAGGGGTTGGCACAGATACGCAGTATTTT.

Written as DNA, the CDR3 is TGCAGTGCTAGAGCCCCCCCGGGGGATGAGCAGTTCTTC. It codes for CSARAPPGDEQFF. The genes are TRBV20-1 and TRBJ2-1, with a tentative D call TRBD2 (6 bases). Germline V CDR1 and CDR2: DFQATT, SNEGSKA (reference sequence). With 1 base removed from V and 8 bases from J, the gap between germline ends came to 12 bases. The CDR3 is 13 residues long.